The 17 T cell receptor beta chains listed next were all sequenced from one sample in a study of cytomegalovirus exposure and HLA in healthy donors (dated by TCRdb to between 2016 and 2019). The method behind the library was the immunoSEQ multiplex PCR assay. The clones in this table, taken by TCRdb from immuneACCESS, are in-frame only. Not every clone is retained; where verified, under half of the shortfall comes from an unresolved V gene, and the cause of the rest is unknown. The sample has some 160,000 clones on record, 88% of them singletons. Of the sample, approximately 3% falls within the top ten clones. The sequenced sample consisted of PBMCs. Receptor source: a man between 18 and 35 years old in good health and CMV-seronegative.

This CDR3 reads CAWSETVTYGYTF. The CDR3 DNA sequence: TGTGCCTGGAGTGAAACAGTTACCTATGGCTACACCTTC. The chain employs TRBV30 and TRBJ1-2; D remains unclear. The ends were cut back, 1 base at V and 4 bases at J, with 10 bases in the middle. The CDR3 spans 13 residues. The germline V gene encodes CDR1 GTSNPN and CDR2 SVGIG (reference sequence). The complete variable domain, with remaining parts taken from reference TRBV30 and TRBJ1-2, reads SQTIHQWPATLVQPVGSPLSLECTVEGTSNPNLYWYRQAAGRGLQLLFYSVGIGQISSEVPQNLSASRPQDRQFILSSKKLLLSDSGFYLCAWSETVTYGYTFGSGTRLTVV.

In this sample, this clone turned up a few times. J is TRBJ1-5 and V is TRBV6-6; TRBD1 matches at 7 bases. The CDR3 totals 13 residues. Trimming at V came to 4 bases and at J to 4 bases, leaving 1 base not matched to a gene. Germline CDR1 and CDR2: MNHNY and SVGAGI (reference sequence). In nucleotides, the CDR3 is TGTGCCAGCAGTTTACAGGGGAATCAGCCCCAGCATTTT. This encodes CASSLQGNQPQHF.

Notes on this clone: Germline and junction disagree at one end, which may indicate a read error. V and J are TRBV6-1 and TRBJ2-2, with 12 bases fitting TRBD2. The germline V gene encodes CDR1 MNHNS and CDR2 SASEGT. This CDR3 has 14 residues. This CDR3 reads CACRLAGETGELFF. For the CDR3, the DNA is TGTGCCTGCAGACTAGCGGGAGAAACCGGGGAGCTGTTTTTT.

The CDR3 DNA reads as TGTGCCAGCAGCCAAGGCGGGCGGGGCCGGTTCGGGGAGCTGTTTTTT. Amino acids: CASSQGGRGRFGELFF. The gene calls are TRBV7-9 and TRBJ2-2; possibly TRBD2 for D (6 bases). The CDR3 has 16 residues. The germline V gene encodes CDR1 SEHNR and CDR2 FQNEAQ (reference sequence). V lost 5 bases and J lost 7, with 20 bases in between.

The chain employs TRBV28 and TRBJ2-3, with D maybe TRBD2 (5 bases). The CDR3 length is 15 residues. Looked up from germline, CDR1 is MDHEN and CDR2 is SYDVKM. The V and J ends lost 1 base and 0 bases respectively, with 8 bases between them. The CDR3 is CASSLFPGSTDTQYF. DNA of the CDR3: TGTGCCAGCAGTTTATTTCCGGGGAGCACAGATACGCAGTATTTT.

This chain connects TRBV28 to TRBJ2-4; 7 nucleotides match TRBD1. The trim removed 6 bases at V and 1 base at J, leaving 6 bases unmatched. Germline assignment: CDR1 MDHEN and CDR2 SYDVKM. This CDR3 is 15 amino acids long. CDR3: CASRPTGRAKNIQYF. The CDR3 coding sequence is TGTGCCAGCAGACCGACAGGGCGGGCCAAAAACATTCAGTACTTC.

The chain carries TRBV21-1 and TRBJ2-7; TRBD2, the table's D call, was not compared with the DNA. TRBV21-1 is described as a pseudogene. This CDR3 has 19 residues. CDR3: CASSNAPSGQRRWPCEQYF. CDR3 nucleotide sequence: TGTGCCAGCAGCAACGCTCCCAGCGGTCAGAGGCGGTGGCCCTGCGAGCAGTACTTC.

The chain combines TRBV7-2 with TRBJ2-2, with a possible D match to TRBD1 (6 bases). The V end was cut by 2 bases, the J end by 4 bases, with 11 bases between. The CDR3 has 15 residues. The germline V gene encodes CDR1 SGHTA and CDR2 FQGNSA. CDR3 nucleotides: TGTGCCAGCAGCTTAATGGACAGTTCCACCGGGGAGCTGTTTTTT. Encoded protein: CASSLMDSSTGELFF.

The J gene is TRBJ2-3, the V gene TRBV5-1; D gene ambiguous. Germline assignment: CDR1 SGHRS and CDR2 YFSETQ. The CDR3 is 14 amino acids. With 7 bases removed from V and 0 bases from J, the gap between germline ends came to 12 bases. CDR3 in amino acids: CASSGSPSTDTQYF. In DNA, the CDR3 is TGCGCCAGCTCCGGGTCCCCTAGCACAGATACGCAGTATTTT.

V gene TRBV29-1 combines with J gene TRBJ1-2; TRBD1 aligns across 10 bases. Trimming took 3 bases from V and 5 from J; bases not matched to a gene: 3. CDR1 SQVTM and CDR2 ANQGSEA come from the germline V gene. The CDR3 covers 13 residues. The CDR3 DNA reads TGCAGCGTTGAGACAGGGGGCGGGTATGGCTACACCTTC. Translation: CSVETGGGYGYTF.

V gene TRBV2 combines with J gene TRBJ2-5; D might be TRBD2 (5 bases). CDR3 length equals 14 residues. The V end was cut by 6 bases, the J end by 5 bases, with 16 bases between. Germline V gene data show CDR1 as SNHLY and CDR2 as FYNNEI. As DNA, the CDR3 is TGTGCCAGCAGCGGGATGGGGTCTGATGAGACCCAGTACTTC. Its translation: CASSGMGSDETQYF.

The chain recombines TRBV5-1 with TRBJ1-2; D call uncertain. Trimming took off 4 bases at V and 4 bases at J, with 23 bases between the two ends. The CDR3 extends over 17 amino acids. Germline V gene data show CDR1 as SGHRS and CDR2 as YFSETQ. CDR3 residues: CASSLGYERQFSYGYTF. The CDR3 DNA sequence: TGCGCCAGCAGCCTCGGGTATGAAAGGCAGTTCTCCTATGGCTACACCTTC.

On this clone itself: A clone one base away is much larger, so this may be a read error. The chain carries TRBV27 and TRBJ2-1; 11 nucleotides line up with TRBD1. Trimming removed 5 bases from V and 4 bases from J; junction bases left unmatched: 4. Germline loops: CDR1 MNHEY, CDR2 SMNVEV (reference sequence). The CDR3 is made up of 15 amino acids. For the CDR3, the DNA is TGTGCCAGCAGTGACGGGACAGGGGGTTACAATGAGCAGTTCTTC. Its protein product is CASSDGTGGYNEQFF.

The chain recombines TRBV28 with TRBJ1-3; D is uncertain. Germline assignment: CDR1 MDHEN and CDR2 SYDVKM. V was shortened by 2 bases and J by 4 bases, with 12 bases between the two germline ends. CDR3 size: 15 residues. CDR3 nucleotides: TGTGCCAGCAGTTTACGCGTCGAGATAGGAAACACCATATATTTT. Its translation is CASSLRVEIGNTIYF.

The genes are TRBV9 and TRBJ2-7; TRBD1 matches 7 bases. Trimming removed 4 bases from V and 6 bases from J; junction bases left unmatched: 10. CDR1 is SGDLS, CDR2 YYNGEE, per germline. This CDR3 is built from 14 residues. The CDR3 here is CASSSGTEGVEQYF. CDR3 in DNA: TGTGCCAGCAGCTCGGGGACAGAAGGGGTCGAGCAGTACTTC.

In nucleotides, the CDR3 is TGCGCCAGCCACAGGGAGAAGAACACCGGGGAGCTGTTTTTT. This codes for CASHREKNTGELFF. This sequence joins TRBV5-1 and TRBJ2-2; tentatively, D is TRBD1 (6 bases). The CDR3 extends over 14 amino acids. V was trimmed by 7 bases and J by 1 base, leaving 11 bases between them. The germline V gene has CDR1 SGHRS and CDR2 YFSETQ.

The chain recombines TRBV27 with TRBJ2-7; tentative D call: TRBD2 (5 bases). The germline V gene has CDR1 MNHEY and CDR2 SMNVEV (reference sequence). Trimming shortened V by 0 bases and J by 2 bases, and 14 bases separated the two germline ends. The CDR3 sequence is 16 residues long. Here the CDR3 DNA reads TGTGCCAGCAGTTTATCTGGGCCGGGATGGGCCTACGAGCAGTACGTC. It is translated as CASSLSGPGWAYEQYV.